This TCR beta chain was captured by sequencing in a study of cytotoxic CD8 clonotypes in ibrutinib-treated CLL. This CDR3 is 16 amino acids long. The V and J ends lost 4 bases and 4 bases respectively, with 20 bases between them. Germline lookup yields CDR1 ENHRY and CDR2 SYGVKD. Repertoires were generated with immunoSEQ multiplex PCR, while TCRdb's copy carries only in-frame clones and drops some. The sample gives tens of thousands of clones, about half of which show up once; 18% is in the top ten. As for this clone: Its specificity is not known.

Study results and caveats: The public clonotypes identified were infrequent and showed contraction or stability on treatment.

This material consisted of PBMCs, taken before ibrutinib treatment. This chain uses TRBV10-3 with TRBJ2-7, with D possibly called TRBD1 or TRBD2 (5 bases each). This receptor was obtained from a human donor with chronic lymphocytic leukemia. CDR3 loop: CAISAGSDGTFYEQYF. For the CDR3, the DNA is TGTGCCATCAGTGCAGGTAGCGACGGGACCTTTTACGAGCAGTACTTC.